The 22 T cell receptor beta chains below come from one sample, sequenced in a study of OX40 agonist ivuxolimab in advanced cancers. TCRdb's table, derived via immunoSEQ multiplex PCR, lists solely in-frame clones and lacks some. The table shows about 100,000 clones, with 70% to 90% occurring only once. Specimen: CD4+ or CD8+ T cells sorted from blood, collected in a trial of the OX40 agonist ivuxolimab. All receptors come from an adult with an advanced solid tumor such as melanoma, head and neck, liver or kidney cancer.

The chain joins TRBV19 to TRBJ1-6; D may be TRBD1 (6 bases). Trimming pared 5 bases from V and 9 bases from J, leaving 17 bases between. This CDR3 is built from 15 residues. The germline V gene has CDR1 LNHDA and CDR2 SQIVND (reference sequence). In DNA, the CDR3 is TGTGCCAGTAGTTCCGAGACAGGTTTCGGTTCACCCCTCCACTTT. Its protein product is CASSSETGFGSPLHF.

The chain carries TRBV10-3 and TRBJ2-3, with 11 bases lining up with TRBD2. This CDR3 spans 16 amino acids. The J segment lost 4 bases and the V segment lost 7 bases, leaving 10 bases of the junction unmatched. Germline V gene data show CDR1 as ENHRY and CDR2 as SYGVKD. The DNA of the CDR3 is TGTGCCATCACCCGTAGCGGGGGGGCCTGGGCAGATACGCAGTATTTT. Its translation is CAITRSGGAWADTQYF.

This chain uses TRBV29-1 with TRBJ2-3; no definite D call. The germline V and J ends were trimmed by 5 bases and 2 bases, with 2 bases remaining between them. Looked up from germline, CDR1 is SQVTM and CDR2 is ANQGSEA. The length of the CDR3 is 10 residues. CDR3 in DNA: TGCAGCGTTTTCACAGATACGCAGTATTTT. Amino acid sequence: CSVFTDTQYF.

V and J are TRBV6-6 and TRBJ1-3; a weak D match, TRBD1 (6 bases). V shed 4 bases and J shed 3 bases, with 16 bases lying between them. The CDR3 consists of 16 residues. Germline V CDR1 and CDR2: MNHNY, SVGAGI (reference sequence). DNA of the CDR3: TGTGCCAGCAGTTTCCGGGACAACGTTTATGGAAACACCATATATTTT. Its protein is CASSFRDNVYGNTIYF.

The chain recombines TRBV11-2 with TRBJ2-7; D is undetermined. The CDR3 spans 13 residues. V lost 2 bases and J 7 bases, leaving 12 bases between the germline ends. The V gene's germline CDR1 is SGHAT and CDR2 FQNNGV. CDR3 protein: CASSLTGAGEQYF. The CDR3 DNA sequence: TGTGCCAGCAGCTTAACTGGCGCTGGGGAGCAGTACTTC.

In this sample, this clone turned up once. The chain recombines TRBV25-1 with TRBJ2-1; TRBD2 might be the D (5 bases). The V and J ends lost 3 bases and 0 bases respectively, with 15 bases between them. The CDR3 runs 17 residues. In germline, CDR1 is MGHDK, CDR2 SYGVNS. CDR3 loop: CASSDSLRDNSYNEQFF. CDR3 nucleotides: TGTGCCAGCAGTGATTCACTACGGGATAACTCCTACAATGAGCAGTTCTTC.

The rearrangement joins TRBV28 to TRBJ1-4; 8 bases are shared with TRBD1. The CDR3 is 15 amino acids. Germline V CDR1 and CDR2: MDHEN, SYDVKM. The V segment lost 5 bases and the J segment 8 bases; nucleotides outside the gene matches: 10. Here the CDR3 DNA reads TGTGCCAGCAGTCCCCCGGGCAGGGGGCGCGAAAAACTGTTTTTT. Translating it yields CASSPPGRGREKLFF.

This chain connects TRBV7-3 to TRBJ2-2; TRBD1 matches at 7 bases. Germline V CDR1 and CDR2: SGHTA, FQGTGA. CDR3 size: 14 residues. The ends lost 6 bases at V and 1 base at J; junction bases unmatched: 2. The CDR3 is CASRRQGNTGELFF. CDR3 coding DNA: TGTGCCAGCAGGCGACAGGGGAACACCGGGGAGCTGTTTTTT. The full variable domain, with the rest looked up from reference TRBV7-3 and TRBJ2-2, is GAGVSQTPSNKVTEKGKYVELRCDPISGHTALYWYRQSLGQGPEFLIYFQGTGAADDSGLPNDRFFAVRPEGSVSTLKIQRTERGDSAVYLCASRRQGNTGELFFGEGSRLTVL.

V usage is TRBV6-6 and J usage is TRBJ2-3; D is undetermined. CDR1 is MNHNY, CDR2 SVGAGI, per germline (reference sequence). The ends were cut back, 5 bases at V and 6 bases at J, with 9 bases in the middle. This CDR3 is built from 12 residues. CDR3 in DNA: TGTGCCAGCAGTGTCGGTCCGGATACGCAGTATTTT. It yields the protein CASSVGPDTQYF.

The rearrangement uses TRBV30 and TRBJ2-2; D is possibly TRBD1 (6 bases). Germline loops: CDR1 GTSNPN, CDR2 SVGIG (reference sequence). Trimming stripped 0 bases from V and 3 bases from J, with 11 bases between. The length of the CDR3 is 15 residues. The CDR3 here is CAWSVGGFDTGELFF. The DNA of the CDR3 is TGTGCCTGGAGTGTAGGGGGTTTCGACACCGGGGAGCTGTTTTTT.

The chain has TRBV10-3 and TRBJ2-5, with 10 bases matching TRBD2. V shed 6 bases and J 5 bases; nucleotides not matched to a gene: 12. The CDR3 covers 16 residues. CDR1 is ENHRY and CDR2 is SYGVKD in the germline V gene. CDR3 in DNA: TGTGCCATCAGCGCGGTAGCGGGGGGCCTAGGGGAGACCCAGTACTTC. This translates into CAISAVAGGLGETQYF.

The chain carries TRBV6-1 and TRBJ1-1; 8 bases align to TRBD1. CDR3 length: 16 amino acids. CDR1 is MNHNS and CDR2 is SASEGT in the germline V gene. With 2 bases clipped from V and 4 bases from J, the junction kept 9 bases outside the gene matches. CDR3 sequence: CASSEWDRTQFTEAFF. DNA for the CDR3: TGTGCCAGCAGTGAATGGGACAGGACGCAATTCACTGAAGCTTTCTTT.

V gene TRBV10-3 combines with J gene TRBJ2-5; 12 bases agree with TRBD2. The germline gives CDR1 ENHRY, CDR2 SYGVKD. The CDR3 length is 17 residues. V was pared by 4 bases and J by 1 base, with 7 bases of the junction left unmatched. Here the CDR3 reads CAISGPSGGGSQETQYF. For the CDR3, the DNA is TGTGCCATCAGTGGGCCTAGCGGGGGGGGATCCCAAGAGACCCAGTACTTC.

In DNA, the CDR3 is TGTGCCAGCAGCCAAGATCTCAAGGAAGCTTTCTTT. Residues: CASSQDLKEAFF. The V gene is TRBV14, the J gene TRBJ1-1; D not certain. Between the trimmed V and J ends, which lost 0 bases and 8 bases, there was a span of 7 bases. The CDR3 is 12 residues long. From germline, CDR1 is SGHDN and CDR2 FVKESK.

The V and J genes are TRBV5-1 and TRBJ2-3, with D tentatively TRBD2 (6 bases). Germline lookup yields CDR1 SGHRS and CDR2 YFSETQ. The CDR3 has 15 residues. Trimming left V 6 bases short and J 3 bases short, with 17 bases between. CDR3: CASTHLGGRTDTQYF. As DNA, the CDR3 is TGCGCCAGCACGCACCTTGGAGGGAGAACAGATACGCAGTATTTT.

The chain couples TRBV6-6 to TRBJ2-7; TRBD1 might be the D (5 bases). V was clipped by 2 bases and J by 11 bases, with 16 bases between them. The CDR3 has 13 residues. In germline, CDR1 is MNHNY, CDR2 SVGAGI (reference sequence). The CDR3 loop reads CASSYDSLRSEYF. The CDR3 bases are TGTGCCAGCAGTTACGACAGTCTACGTTCGGAGTACTTC.

J is TRBJ1-2 and V is TRBV7-2, with TRBD1 matching over 8 bases. The CDR3 is 14 residues long. Germline V gives CDR1 SGHTA, CDR2 FQGNSA. The V and J ends lost 6 bases and 4 bases, in that order; junction bases with no gene match: 7. CDR3: CASSPGGALYGYTF. CDR3 DNA: TGTGCCAGCAGTCCAGGGGGCGCCCTCTATGGCTACACCTTC.

This clone was recorded once. V usage is TRBV5-1 and J usage is TRBJ2-1; 9 bases map to TRBD2. Germline assignment: CDR1 SGHRS and CDR2 YFSETQ. Unmatched junction bases numbered 3, after V lost 0 bases and J lost 5 bases. The CDR3 extends over 15 amino acids. CDR3 amino acids: CASSLAQREDNEQFF. In DNA, the CDR3 is TGCGCCAGCAGCTTGGCCCAGCGGGAGGACAATGAGCAGTTCTTC.

The chain links TRBV4-1 to TRBJ1-1; TRBD1 might be the D (6 bases). Germline V gene sequence: CDR1 MGHRA, CDR2 YSYEKL. This CDR3 region has 16 residues. The germline V and J ends were trimmed by 4 bases and 0 bases, with 15 bases remaining between them. The CDR3 protein is CASSLQQGRMNTEAFF. CDR3 DNA sequence: TGCGCCAGCAGCCTCCAACAGGGTCGTATGAACACTGAAGCTTTCTTT.

The chain couples TRBV28 to TRBJ1-1; D gene uncertain. This CDR3 is built from 15 residues. The V and J ends lost 6 bases and 7 bases respectively, with 21 bases between them. Germline V CDR1 and CDR2: MDHEN, SYDVKM. The CDR3 protein is CASSSVIIRVNEAFF. The DNA for the CDR3 is TGTGCCAGCAGCTCCGTAATAATCCGGGTTAATGAAGCTTTCTTT.

The chain couples TRBV29-1 to TRBJ2-5; no reliable D call. Trimming shortened V by 5 bases and J by 4 bases, and 11 bases separated the two germline ends. This CDR3 spans 12 amino acids. Germline assignment: CDR1 SQVTM and CDR2 ANQGSEA. CDR3: CSVWRLGETQYF. CDR3 DNA sequence: TGCAGCGTTTGGAGATTGGGAGAGACCCAGTACTTC.

V is TRBV19 and J is TRBJ1-1; D is uncertain. This CDR3 comprises 15 residues. Trimming took off 3 bases at V and 0 bases at J, with 11 bases between the two ends. Germline assignment: CDR1 LNHDA and CDR2 SQIVND (reference sequence). CDR3 sequence: CASSIYTVLNTEAFF. The CDR3 DNA reads TGTGCCAGTAGTATTTACACGGTCTTGAACACTGAAGCTTTCTTT.